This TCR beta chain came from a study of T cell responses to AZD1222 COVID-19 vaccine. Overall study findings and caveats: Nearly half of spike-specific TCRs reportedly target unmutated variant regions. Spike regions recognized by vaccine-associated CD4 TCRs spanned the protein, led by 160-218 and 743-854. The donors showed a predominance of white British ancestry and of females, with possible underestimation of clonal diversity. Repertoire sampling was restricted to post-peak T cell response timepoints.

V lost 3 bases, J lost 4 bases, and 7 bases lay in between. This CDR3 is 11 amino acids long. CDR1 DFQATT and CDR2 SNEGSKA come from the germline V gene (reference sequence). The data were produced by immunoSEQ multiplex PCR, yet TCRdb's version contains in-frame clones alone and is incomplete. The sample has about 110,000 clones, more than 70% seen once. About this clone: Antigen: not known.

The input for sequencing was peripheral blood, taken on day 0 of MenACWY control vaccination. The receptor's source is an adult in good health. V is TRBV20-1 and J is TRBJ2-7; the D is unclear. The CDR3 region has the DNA TGCAGTGCTAGTCCTAGGTACGAGCAGTACTTC. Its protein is CSASPRYEQYF.